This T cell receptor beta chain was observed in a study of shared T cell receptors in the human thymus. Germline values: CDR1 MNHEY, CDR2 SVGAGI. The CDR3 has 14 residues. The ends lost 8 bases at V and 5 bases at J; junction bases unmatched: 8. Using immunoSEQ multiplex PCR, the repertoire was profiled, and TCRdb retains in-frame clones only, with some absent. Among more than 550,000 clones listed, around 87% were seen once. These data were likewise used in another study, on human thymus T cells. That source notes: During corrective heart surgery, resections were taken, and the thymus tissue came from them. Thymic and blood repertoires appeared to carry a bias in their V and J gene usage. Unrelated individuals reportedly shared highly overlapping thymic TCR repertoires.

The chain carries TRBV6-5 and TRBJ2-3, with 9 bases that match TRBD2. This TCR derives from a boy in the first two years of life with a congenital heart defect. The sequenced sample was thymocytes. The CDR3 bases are TGTGCCAGCGGGGCGGGAGGGCAGGGAGATACGCAGTATTTT. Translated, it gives CASGAGGQGDTQYF.